Shown below are 25 T cell receptor beta chains from a single sample sequenced in a study of T cells in localized non-small cell lung cancer. Sequencing was performed with immunoSEQ multiplex PCR; in TCRdb, only in-frame clones are kept and a portion is missing. The table has roughly 36,000 clones, around 79% seen once. The starting material was PBMCs, obtained before any cancer treatment. All receptors come from a woman aged 35 to 70 with stage II squamous cell lung carcinoma.

This clone was picked up a small number of times. The chain joins TRBV7-2 to TRBJ2-2; 7 bases are a match to TRBD1. The junction had 1 base not matched to a gene; V was cut back by 5 bases and J by 4 bases. CDR3 size: 13 residues. Germline CDR1 reads SGHTA; CDR2 reads FQGNSA. This CDR3 reads CASSRQGTGELFF. As DNA, the CDR3 is TGTGCCAGCAGCCGACAGGGCACCGGGGAGCTGTTTTTT.

The rearrangement links TRBV5-1 to TRBJ1-1, with 7 bases lining up with TRBD1. Germline loops: CDR1 SGHRS, CDR2 YFSETQ. Trimming took 5 bases from V and 1 from J; bases not matched to a gene: 5. CDR3 length: 14 amino acids. CDR3 protein: CASREQGPNTEAFF. Here the CDR3 DNA reads TGCGCCAGCAGGGAACAGGGGCCGAACACTGAAGCTTTCTTT.

J is TRBJ2-1 and V is TRBV28, with D possibly matching TRBD2 (6 bases). V was cut by 1 base and J by 7 bases, with 8 bases left in between. Germline-derived CDR1 and CDR2 are MDHEN and SYDVKM. The CDR3 has 13 residues. For the CDR3, the DNA is TGTGCCAGCAGTTTATCAGGGAGGAATGAGCAGTTCTTC. Translated, it gives CASSLSGRNEQFF. Full variable domain (outside the CDR3, taken from reference TRBV28 and TRBJ2-1): DVKVTQSSRYLVKRTGEKVFLECVQDMDHENMFWYRQDPGLGLRLIYFSYDVKMKEKGDIPEGYSVSREKKERFSLILESASTNQTSMYLCASSLSGRNEQFFGPGTRLTVL.

The genes are TRBV9 and TRBJ2-2; D gene ambiguous. The CDR3 covers 15 residues. Germline CDR1 SGDLS, CDR2 YYNGEE. V lost 0 bases and J 2 bases, leaving 8 bases between the germline ends. The CDR3, as DNA: TGTGCCAGCAGCGTAGGCGGCTTCAACACCGGGGAGCTGTTTTTT. Translated, it gives CASSVGGFNTGELFF.

The chain is built from TRBV18 and TRBJ2-2, with D perhaps being TRBD1 or TRBD2 (5 bases each). Between the trimmed V and J ends, which lost 3 bases and 5 bases, there was a span of 19 bases. Per the germline V gene, CDR1 is KGHSH and CDR2 is LQKENI. The CDR3 has 17 amino acids. The CDR3 reads CASSPNTDGAGTGELFF. The CDR3 region has the DNA TGTGCCAGCTCACCTAACACCGACGGGGCAGGAACCGGGGAGCTGTTTTTT.

This chain joins TRBV7-9 and TRBJ1-3; D might be TRBD1 (5 bases). The length of the CDR3 is 14 residues. V was pared by 7 bases and J by 2 bases, with 12 bases between. Germline CDR1 and CDR2: SEHNR and FQNEAQ (reference sequence). The CDR3 DNA reads TGTGCCAGCACTCTTGGGGGGGCTGGAAACACCATATATTTT. Translating it yields CASTLGGAGNTIYF.

The rearrangement uses TRBV9 and TRBJ2-3; no firm D call. Per germline, CDR1 SGDLS and CDR2 YYNGEE. The CDR3 is 13 residues long. V dropped 1 base and J dropped 4 bases, with 7 bases sitting between them. The CDR3 coding sequence is TGTGCCAGCAGCGTATCCCGAGCAGATACGCAGTATTTT. Its protein product is CASSVSRADTQYF.

This clone was recorded at least ten times. V is TRBV4-2 and J is TRBJ1-6; D is ambiguous. Germline V gene sequence: CDR1 LGHNA, CDR2 YNFKEQ. The CDR3 length is 12 residues. With 4 bases removed from V and 7 bases from J, the gap between germline ends came to 5 bases. This chain's CDR3 is CASSLSNSPLHF. CDR3 coding DNA: TGTGCCAGCAGCCTATCAAATTCACCCCTCCACTTT.

This clone was recorded many times. This chain connects TRBV7-9 to TRBJ1-2; tentatively, D is TRBD1 (5 bases). The CDR3 is 14 amino acids. V shed 5 bases and J shed 6 bases, with 16 bases lying between them. Germline lookup yields CDR1 SEHNR and CDR2 FQNEAQ (reference sequence). The CDR3 is CASSPPGQADGYTF. DNA for the CDR3: TGTGCCAGCAGCCCCCCGGGGCAGGCAGATGGCTACACCTTC.

This CDR3 reads CASSIGAGLGQPQHF. In DNA form, the CDR3 reads TGTGCCAGTAGTATAGGTGCGGGGCTGGGGCAGCCCCAGCATTTT. The rearrangement joins TRBV19 to TRBJ1-5, with D tentatively TRBD1 (5 bases). CDR1 and CDR2 from the germline V gene are LNHDA and SQIVND (reference sequence). The V and J ends lost 1 base and 7 bases respectively, with 14 bases between them. The CDR3 contains 15 residues.

The CDR3: CASSLDRASGGKKTQYF. The CDR3 DNA reads as TGTGCCAGCAGCTTAGATCGCGCGTCAGGGGGCAAGAAGACCCAGTACTTC. This chain links TRBV7-9 with TRBJ2-5; the match to TRBD1 covers 8 bases. CDR3 length equals 17 residues. From germline, CDR1 is SEHNR and CDR2 FQNEAQ (reference sequence). Trimming cost V 1 base and J 6 bases; bases outside gene matches: 13.

This clone appeared a single time. The CDR3 protein is CASSLRDTGELFF. The CDR3 region has the DNA TGTGCCAGCAGCTTACGGGACACCGGGGAGCTGTTTTTT. The chain joins TRBV11-3 to TRBJ2-2; D unresolved. Trimming removed 2 bases from V and 3 bases from J, with 4 bases in between. Per germline, CDR1 SGHNT and CDR2 YENEEA. This CDR3 contains 13 residues. Complete variable domain (other parts from reference TRBV11-3 and TRBJ2-2): EAGVVQSPRYKIIEKKQPVAFWCNPISGHNTLYWYLQNLGQGPELLIRYENEEAVDDSQLPKDRFSAERLKGVDSTLKIQPAELGDSAVYLCASSLRDTGELFFGEGSRLTVL.

The chain employs TRBV11-2 and TRBJ2-2; no definite D call. With 2 bases removed from V and 3 bases from J, the gap between germline ends came to 16 bases. Per germline, CDR1 SGHAT and CDR2 FQNNGV. CDR3 length: 17 amino acids. CDR3 DNA: TGTGCCAGCAGCTTACTTTTCGGAGACTCAGACACCGGGGAGCTGTTTTTT. This gives the protein CASSLLFGDSDTGELFF.

The chain carries TRBV20-1 and TRBJ1-2, with D perhaps matching TRBD1 (5 bases). CDR3 length equals 9 residues. Germline loops: CDR1 DFQATT, CDR2 SNEGSKA (reference sequence). V shed 5 bases and J shed 8 bases, with 6 bases lying between them. The CDR3 DNA is TGCAGTGCTCGGGGGGGCTACACCTTC. This gives the protein CSARGGYTF.

The chain is built from TRBV11-2 and TRBJ2-5; unclear D gene. V was clipped by 4 bases and J by 3 bases, with 9 bases between them. The CDR3 runs to 13 residues. The germline V gene has CDR1 SGHAT and CDR2 FQNNGV. The CDR3 loop is CASSSGHEETQYF. DNA for the CDR3: TGTGCCAGCAGCTCTGGCCACGAAGAGACCCAGTACTTC. Full variable domain (missing parts from reference TRBV11-2 and TRBJ2-5): EAGVAQSPRYKIIEKRQSVAFWCNPISGHATLYWYQQILGQGPKLLIQFQNNGVVDDSQLPKDRFSAERLKGVDSTLKIQPAKLEDSAVYLCASSSGHEETQYFGPGTRLLVL.

In its sample, this clone was seen a few times. The V call is TRBV7-2, the J call TRBJ2-7, with D possibly being TRBD1 (5 bases). The CDR3 sequence is 13 residues long. Trimming shortened V by 2 bases and J by 6 bases, and 11 bases separated the two germline ends. CDR1 SGHTA and CDR2 FQGNSA come from the germline V gene. The CDR3 DNA sequence: TGTGCCAGCAGCTTAATCCGGCAGGGCGAGCAGTACGTC. Translated: CASSLIRQGEQYV.

The V call is TRBV11-2, the J call TRBJ1-4; D gene ambiguous. The length of the CDR3 is 14 residues. Trimming shortened V by 1 base and J by 4 bases, and 7 bases separated the two germline ends. Germline V CDR1 and CDR2: SGHAT, FQNNGV. The CDR3 reads CASSLGGRNEKLFF. CDR3 sequence (DNA): TGTGCCAGCAGCTTAGGAGGCCGTAATGAAAAACTGTTTTTT. Supplemented by reference TRBV11-2 and TRBJ1-4, the full variable domain reads EAGVAQSPRYKIIEKRQSVAFWCNPISGHATLYWYQQILGQGPKLLIQFQNNGVVDDSQLPKDRFSAERLKGVDSTLKIQPAKLEDSAVYLCASSLGGRNEKLFFGSGTQLSVL.

The chain is built from TRBV28 and TRBJ2-3; 7 positions match TRBD1. V lost 5 bases to trimming and J lost 1 base; unmatched junction nucleotides: 3. Germline V gene lookup returns CDR1 MDHEN and CDR2 SYDVKM. CDR3 size: 14 residues. The CDR3: CASSIGQGTDTQYF. CDR3 in DNA: TGTGCCAGCAGTATAGGACAGGGCACAGATACGCAGTATTTT.

The chain combines TRBV28 with TRBJ1-5; D unclear. V was cut by 2 bases and J by 4 bases, with 12 bases left in between. CDR1 is MDHEN and CDR2 is SYDVKM in the germline V gene. This CDR3 has 15 amino acids. CDR3 sequence reads: CASSLLQVTNQPQHF. The DNA of the CDR3 is TGTGCCAGCAGTTTACTCCAGGTCACGAATCAGCCCCAGCATTTT.

The chain recombines TRBV4-2 with TRBJ2-7; D could derive from TRBD1 or TRBD2 (5 bases each). The CDR3 is 14 amino acids. Per germline, CDR1 LGHNA and CDR2 YNFKEQ. The ends were cut back, 0 bases at V and 5 bases at J, with 11 bases in the middle. CDR3: CASSQEKGRDEQYF. As DNA, the CDR3 is TGTGCCAGCAGCCAAGAAAAGGGACGGGACGAGCAGTACTTC.

This clone was found a few times. The V gene is TRBV10-3, the J gene TRBJ1-6; D ambiguous. CDR1 and CDR2 (germline): ENHRY, SYGVKD. With 3 bases removed from V and 7 bases from J, the gap between germline ends came to 10 bases. This CDR3 is 14 amino acids long. CDR3 in DNA: TGTGCCATCAGTGATGGAGGAACGAATTCACCCCTCCACTTT. Translating gives CAISDGGTNSPLHF.

The DNA for the CDR3 is TGTGCCAGTAGCCTCTTCCTTGGGACAGGGTCAGATACGCAGTATTTT. Its translation: CASSLFLGTGSDTQYF. V is TRBV19 and J is TRBJ2-3; TRBD1 matches at 9 bases. V trimming: 6 bases; J trimming: 4 bases; junction bases outside the gene matches: 11. Germline V gene data show CDR1 as LNHDA and CDR2 as SQIVND (reference sequence). The CDR3 runs 16 residues.

The rearrangement uses TRBV6-1 and TRBJ2-5, with TRBD1 as a possible D gene (6 bases). Per germline, CDR1 MNHNS and CDR2 SASEGT. The CDR3 extends over 14 amino acids. The V and J ends lost 0 bases and 3 bases respectively, with 8 bases between them. CDR3 nucleotides: TGTGCCAGCAGTGAAGCACAGGGCGAAGAGACCCAGTACTTC. Translated, it gives CASSEAQGEETQYF.

This clone appeared a single time. V is TRBV19 and J is TRBJ2-5, with TRBD2 matching 11 bases. V dropped 6 bases and J dropped 1; count of bases not matched to a gene: 4. From germline, CDR1 is LNHDA and CDR2 SQIVND (reference sequence). This CDR3 comprises 15 residues. CDR3 region: CASSLAGGRQETQYF. CDR3 in DNA: TGTGCCAGTAGCCTAGCGGGGGGTCGCCAAGAGACCCAGTACTTC.

The chain is built from TRBV10-3 and TRBJ1-2; possible D gene TRBD1, 6 bases. Germline assignment: CDR1 ENHRY and CDR2 SYGVKD. CDR3 length: 15 residues. Trimming shortened V by 5 bases and J by 4 bases, and 17 bases separated the two germline ends. The CDR3 region has the DNA TGTGCCATCAGTCACTTGACGGGGGCCGGCTATGGCTACACCTTC. Protein product: CAISHLTGAGYGYTF.